These 10 T cell receptor beta chains originate from one sample sequenced in a study of graft-versus-host responses after intestinal transplantation (dated by TCRdb to the early 2020s). The time point tag for this specimen amounts to: cells obtained before transplantation from donor or recipient. Library preparation was by the immunoSEQ multiplex PCR assay. In its TCRdb copy, this immuneACCESS table keeps in-frame sequences only and misses some clones. Where compared with another copy, unresolved V genes explain less than half of these, and the others have no known cause. The sample contains tens of thousands of clones, 90% to 95% of them found a single time. 0.2% to 0.25% of the sample goes to the ten largest clones. Antigen specificity for these receptors is unknown. Material: unstimulated CD8+ T cells sorted from spleen or lymph node cells, obtained before transplant. Receptors originate from a human donor who was the organ donor for an intestinal transplant.

This sequence joins TRBV2 and TRBJ1-2; tentative D call: TRBD1 (5 bases). The CDR3 runs 16 residues. With 3 bases removed from V and 1 base from J, the gap between germline ends came to 15 bases. CDR1 and CDR2 (germline): SNHLY, FYNNEI. This CDR3 reads CASSDPTGTYNYGYTF. CDR3 nucleotides: TGTGCCAGCAGTGATCCCACTGGGACGTATAACTATGGCTACACCTTC.

The rearrangement uses TRBV9 and TRBJ2-3, with TRBD2 identical over 11 bases. The CDR3 has 16 residues. V shed 0 bases and J 5 bases; nucleotides not matched to a gene: 5. The germline V gene encodes CDR1 SGDLS and CDR2 YYNGEE. The CDR3 protein is CASSVVAGGPRDTQYF. The CDR3 region has the DNA TGTGCCAGCAGCGTAGTAGCGGGGGGGCCTAGAGATACGCAGTATTTT.

The chain uses TRBV14 and TRBJ1-1, with 8 bases matching TRBD1. The V and J ends lost 0 bases and 8 bases, in that order; junction bases with no gene match: 23. The germline V gene has CDR1 SGHDN and CDR2 FVKESK. The length of the CDR3 is 20 residues. CDR3: CASSQDGNVGGRGQGREAFF. The CDR3 nucleotides read TGTGCCAGCAGCCAAGATGGAAATGTCGGCGGCAGGGGGCAGGGGCGGGAAGCTTTCTTT.

The chain combines TRBV5-1 with TRBJ1-1, with TRBD1 identical over 8 bases. The CDR3 has 16 residues. V gave up 4 bases and J gave up 0 bases; unmatched junction bases: 8. Germline CDR1 SGHRS, CDR2 YFSETQ. The DNA of the CDR3 is TGCGCCAGCAGCGCCCCCCGGACAGGGATGAACACTGAAGCTTTCTTT. Amino acid sequence: CASSAPRTGMNTEAFF.

The chain combines TRBV7-9 with TRBJ2-2; TRBD2 might be the D (5 bases). Germline-derived CDR1 and CDR2 are SEHNR and FQNEAQ (reference sequence). V was cut by 8 bases and J by 5 bases, with 6 bases left in between. This CDR3 spans 11 amino acids. CDR3 sequence: CASGGTGELFF. As DNA, the CDR3 is TGTGCCAGCGGCGGGACCGGGGAGCTGTTTTTT.

The V gene is TRBV29-1, the J gene TRBJ1-1, with D maybe TRBD1 (5 bases). Trimming stripped 0 bases from V and 7 bases from J, with 12 bases between. There are 13 residues in the CDR3. In germline, CDR1 is SQVTM, CDR2 ANQGSEA. The CDR3, as DNA: TGCAGCGTTGAAGAAGGGACTGCTGGTGAAGCTTTCTTT. Translating gives CSVEEGTAGEAFF. Looking up the rest from reference TRBV29-1 and TRBJ1-1 gives the full variable domain: SAVISQKPSRDICQRGTSLTIQCQVDSQVTMMFWYRQQPGQSLTLIATANQGSEATYESGFVIDKFPISRPNLTFSTLTVSNMSPEDSSIYLCSVEEGTAGEAFFGQGTRLTVV.

A note on this clone: This CDR3 is also generated by other DNA sequences in the sample. The rearrangement links TRBV5-1 to TRBJ2-2; no definite D call. The CDR3 totals 11 residues. The V end lost 0 bases, the J end lost 6 bases, and 0 bases lay between the germline ends. The germline gives CDR1 SGHRS, CDR2 YFSETQ. Written as DNA, the CDR3 is TGCGCCAGCAGCTTGGCCGGGGAGCTGTTTTTT. This codes for CASSLAGELFF. Variable domain in full (rest from reference TRBV5-1 and TRBJ2-2): KAGVTQTPRYLIKTRGQQVTLSCSPISGHRSVSWYQQTPGQGLQFLFEYFSETQRNKGNFPGRFSGRQFSNSRSEMNVSTLELGDSALYLCASSLAGELFFGEGSRLTVL.

This rearrangement joins TRBV11-3 to TRBJ2-7; D is undetermined. The V and J ends lost 5 bases and 4 bases respectively, with 9 bases between them. The germline V gene encodes CDR1 SGHNT and CDR2 YENEEA. There are 12 residues in the CDR3. This chain's CDR3 is CASSTVRYEQYF. The CDR3 DNA reads TGTGCCAGCAGCACAGTACGTTACGAGCAGTACTTC.

The V call is TRBV4-3, the J call TRBJ2-2, with 8 bases aligning to TRBD2. The CDR3 is 20 residues long. V dropped 0 bases and J dropped 0; count of bases not matched to a gene: 12. Germline V CDR1 and CDR2: LGHNA, YSLEER. The CDR3 DNA sequence: TGCGCCAGCAGCCAAGATCAGGGACGGGGGGGATTACCGAACACCGGGGAGCTGTTTTTT. Translation gives CASSQDQGRGGLPNTGELFF.

V usage is TRBV4-3 and J usage is TRBJ2-5, with 10 bases lining up with TRBD1. The CDR3 runs 16 residues. Germline V gene sequence: CDR1 LGHNA, CDR2 YSLEER. V was clipped by 0 bases and J by 5 bases; unmatched bases: 6. The CDR3 DNA reads as TGCGCCAGCAGCCAAGAAGAGACAGGGGGCAGGGAGACCCAGTACTTC. Translating gives CASSQEETGGRETQYF.